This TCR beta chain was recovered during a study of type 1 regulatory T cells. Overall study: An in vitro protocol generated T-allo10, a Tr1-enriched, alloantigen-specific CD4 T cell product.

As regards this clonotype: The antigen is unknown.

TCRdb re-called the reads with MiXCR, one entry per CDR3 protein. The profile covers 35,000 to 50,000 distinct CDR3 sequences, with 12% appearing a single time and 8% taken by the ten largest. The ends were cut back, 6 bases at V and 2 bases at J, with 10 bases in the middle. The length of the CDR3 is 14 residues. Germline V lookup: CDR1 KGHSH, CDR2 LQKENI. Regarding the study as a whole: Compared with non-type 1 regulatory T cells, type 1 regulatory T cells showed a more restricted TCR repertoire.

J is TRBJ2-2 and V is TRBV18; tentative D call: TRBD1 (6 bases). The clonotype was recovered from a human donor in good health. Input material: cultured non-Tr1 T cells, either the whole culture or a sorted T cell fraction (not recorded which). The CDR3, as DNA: TGTGCCAGCTCGTCCGGGACAAACACCGGGGAGCTGTTTTTT. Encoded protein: CASSSGTNTGELFF.